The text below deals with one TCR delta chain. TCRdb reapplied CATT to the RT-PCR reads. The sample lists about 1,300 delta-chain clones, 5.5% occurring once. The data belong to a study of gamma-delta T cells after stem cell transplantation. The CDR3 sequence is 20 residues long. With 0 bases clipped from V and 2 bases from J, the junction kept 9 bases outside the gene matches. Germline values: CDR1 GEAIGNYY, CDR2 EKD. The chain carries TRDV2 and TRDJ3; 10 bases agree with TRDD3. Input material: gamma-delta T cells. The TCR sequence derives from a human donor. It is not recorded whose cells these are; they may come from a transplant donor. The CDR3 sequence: CACDTLSGDTRAWDTRQMFF. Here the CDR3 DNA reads TGTGCCTGTGACACCCTGTCGGGGGATACGCGAGCCTGGGACACCCGACAGATGTTTTTC.